The clone carrying this T cell receptor (beta chain) was detected a few times. The data belong to a study of patients and donors after allogeneic stem cell transplantation. The V and J ends lost 5 bases and 4 bases, in that order; junction bases with no gene match: 14. CDR3 size: 17 residues. CDR1 MDHEN and CDR2 SYDVKM come from the germline V gene. In TCRdb, the RT-PCR reads were re-called with MiXCR into one record per CDR3 protein. The sample records some 21,000 distinct CDR3 sequences, around 30% being singletons. Source material: blood, either unsorted or a sorted T cell fraction (not recorded which). The clonotype was recovered from a human donor who was either an allogeneic HSCT recipient or a stem cell or donor lymphocyte infusion donor (not recorded which). It is not recorded whose cells these are; they may come from a transplant donor. This sequence joins TRBV28 and TRBJ2-3, with TRBD2 identical over 8 bases. The DNA for the CDR3 is TGTGCCAGCAGTCCCACCTTGATTAGCGGGATCGCAGATACGCAGTATTTT. Protein sequence: CASSPTLISGIADTQYF.